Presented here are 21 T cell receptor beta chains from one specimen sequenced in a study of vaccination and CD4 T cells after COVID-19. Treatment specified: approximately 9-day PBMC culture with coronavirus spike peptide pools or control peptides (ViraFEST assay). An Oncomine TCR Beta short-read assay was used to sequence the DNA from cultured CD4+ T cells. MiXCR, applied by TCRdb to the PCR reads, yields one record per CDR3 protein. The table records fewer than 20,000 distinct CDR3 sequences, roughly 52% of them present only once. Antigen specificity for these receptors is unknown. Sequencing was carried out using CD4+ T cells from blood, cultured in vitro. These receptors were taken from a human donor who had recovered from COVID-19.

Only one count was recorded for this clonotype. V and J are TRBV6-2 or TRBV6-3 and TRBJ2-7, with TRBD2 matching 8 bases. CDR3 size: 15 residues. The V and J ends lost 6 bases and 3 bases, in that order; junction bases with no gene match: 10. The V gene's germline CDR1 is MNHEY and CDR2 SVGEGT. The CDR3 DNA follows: TGTGCCAGCAGACCCAGCGGGAGAGGGGACTACGAGCAGTACTTC. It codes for CASRPSGRGDYEQYF.

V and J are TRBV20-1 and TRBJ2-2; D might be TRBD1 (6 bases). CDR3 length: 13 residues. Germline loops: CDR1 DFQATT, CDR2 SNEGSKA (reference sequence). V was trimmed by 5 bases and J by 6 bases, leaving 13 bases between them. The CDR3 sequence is CSAGNRDAGELFF. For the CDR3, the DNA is TGCAGTGCTGGAAACAGGGACGCCGGGGAGCTGTTTTTT.

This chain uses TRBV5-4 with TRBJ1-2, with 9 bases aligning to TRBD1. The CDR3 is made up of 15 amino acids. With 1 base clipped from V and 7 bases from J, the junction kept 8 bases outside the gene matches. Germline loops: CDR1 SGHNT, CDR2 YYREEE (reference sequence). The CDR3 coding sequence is TGTGCCAGCAGCTTGCCCGGGACAGGGTTTGCTGGCTACACCTTC. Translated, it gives CASSLPGTGFAGYTF.

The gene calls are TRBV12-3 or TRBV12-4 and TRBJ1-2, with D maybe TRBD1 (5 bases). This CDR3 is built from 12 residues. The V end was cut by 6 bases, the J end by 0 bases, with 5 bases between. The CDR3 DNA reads TGTGCCAGCAGGGGGCCTAACTATGGCTACACCTTC. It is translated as CASRGPNYGYTF.

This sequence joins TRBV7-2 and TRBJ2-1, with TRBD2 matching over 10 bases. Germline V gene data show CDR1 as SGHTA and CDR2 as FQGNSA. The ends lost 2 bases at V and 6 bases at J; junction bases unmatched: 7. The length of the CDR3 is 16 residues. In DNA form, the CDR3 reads TGTGCCAGCAGCTTAAGGAGCGGGAGGGAAGGCAATGAGCAGTTCTTC. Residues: CASSLRSGREGNEQFF. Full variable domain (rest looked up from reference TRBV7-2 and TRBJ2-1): GAGVSQSPSNKVTEKGKDVELRCDPISGHTALYWYRQSLGQGLEFLIYFQGNSAPDKSGLPSDRFSAERTGGSVSTLTIQRTQQEDSAVYLCASSLRSGREGNEQFFGPGTRLTVL.

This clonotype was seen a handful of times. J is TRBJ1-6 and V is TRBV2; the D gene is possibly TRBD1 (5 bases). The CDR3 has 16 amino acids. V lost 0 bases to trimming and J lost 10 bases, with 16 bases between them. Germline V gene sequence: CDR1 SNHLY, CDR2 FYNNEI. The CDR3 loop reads CASSEAWGGGGSPLHF. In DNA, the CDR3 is TGTGCCAGCAGTGAAGCGTGGGGGGGAGGAGGGTCACCCCTCCACTTT.

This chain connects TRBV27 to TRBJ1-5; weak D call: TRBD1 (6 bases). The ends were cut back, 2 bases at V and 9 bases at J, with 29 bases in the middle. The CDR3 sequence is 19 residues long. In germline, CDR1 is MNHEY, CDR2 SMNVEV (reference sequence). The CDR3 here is CASSLGSDSGGGIKWPQHF. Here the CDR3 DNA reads TGTGCCAGCAGTTTAGGGTCGGACAGTGGGGGGGGAATCAAATGGCCCCAGCATTTT.

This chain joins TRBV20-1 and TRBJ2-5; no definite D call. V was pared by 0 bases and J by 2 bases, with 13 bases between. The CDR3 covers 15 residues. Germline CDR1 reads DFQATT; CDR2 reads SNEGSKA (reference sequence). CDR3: CSAREPTGPQETQYF. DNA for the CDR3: TGCAGTGCTAGAGAGCCTACTGGGCCGCAAGAGACCCAGTACTTC.

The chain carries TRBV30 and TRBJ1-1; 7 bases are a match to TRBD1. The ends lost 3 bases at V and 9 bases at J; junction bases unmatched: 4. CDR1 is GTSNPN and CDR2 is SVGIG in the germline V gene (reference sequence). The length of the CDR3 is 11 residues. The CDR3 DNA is TGTGCCTGGAGACAGGGGAGACAAGCTTTCTTT. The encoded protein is CAWRQGRQAFF.

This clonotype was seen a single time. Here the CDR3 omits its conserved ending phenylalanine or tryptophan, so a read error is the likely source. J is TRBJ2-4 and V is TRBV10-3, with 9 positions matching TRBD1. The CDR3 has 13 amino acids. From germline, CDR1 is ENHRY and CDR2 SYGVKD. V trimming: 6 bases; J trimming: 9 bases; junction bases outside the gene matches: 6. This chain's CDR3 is CAISPRQGVIQYL. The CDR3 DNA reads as TGTGCCATCAGCCCAAGACAGGGGGTCATTCAGTACCTC.

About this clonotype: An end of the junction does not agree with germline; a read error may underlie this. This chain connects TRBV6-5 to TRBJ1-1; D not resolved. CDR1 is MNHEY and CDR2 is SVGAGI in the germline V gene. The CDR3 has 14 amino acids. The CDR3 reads CASRYSAVNTEAFF. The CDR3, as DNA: TGTGCCAGCAGATACTCGGCGGTGAACACTGAAGCTTTCTTT.

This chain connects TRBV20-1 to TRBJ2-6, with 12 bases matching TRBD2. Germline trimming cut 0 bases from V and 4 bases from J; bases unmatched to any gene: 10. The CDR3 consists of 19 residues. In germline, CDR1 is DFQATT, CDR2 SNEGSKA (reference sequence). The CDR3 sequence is CSARDPGTSGSLGANVLTF. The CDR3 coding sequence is TGCAGTGCTAGAGATCCAGGGACTAGCGGGTCACTCGGGGCCAACGTCCTGACTTTC.

CDR3: CASSTRSRGGGIYEQYF. The CDR3 DNA reads as TGTGCCAGCAGCACCAGAAGCAGGGGAGGGGGTATTTACGAGCAGTACTTC. The gene calls are TRBV21-1 and TRBJ2-7; TRBD2, the table's D call, lacks a check against the DNA. TRBV21-1 is described as a pseudogene. The CDR3 spans 17 residues.

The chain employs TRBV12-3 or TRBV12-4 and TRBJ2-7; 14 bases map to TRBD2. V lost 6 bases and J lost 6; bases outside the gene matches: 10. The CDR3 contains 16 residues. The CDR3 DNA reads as TGTGCCAGCAGGCCGGGGACTAGCGGGAGCTCAGCCGAGCAGTACTTC. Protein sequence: CASRPGTSGSSAEQYF.

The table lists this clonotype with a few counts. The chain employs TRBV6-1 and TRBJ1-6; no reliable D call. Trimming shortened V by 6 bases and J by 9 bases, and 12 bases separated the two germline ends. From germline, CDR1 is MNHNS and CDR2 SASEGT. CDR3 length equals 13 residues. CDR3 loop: CASRTARVSPLHF. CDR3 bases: TGTGCCAGCAGGACGGCGAGGGTTTCACCCCTCCACTTT.

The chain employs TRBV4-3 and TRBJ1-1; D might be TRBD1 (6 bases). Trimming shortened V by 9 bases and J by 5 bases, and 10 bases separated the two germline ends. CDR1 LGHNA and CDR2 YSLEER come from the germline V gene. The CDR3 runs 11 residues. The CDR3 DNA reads TGCGCCAGGACCGGACAGACTGAAGCTTTCTTT. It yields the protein CARTGQTEAFF.

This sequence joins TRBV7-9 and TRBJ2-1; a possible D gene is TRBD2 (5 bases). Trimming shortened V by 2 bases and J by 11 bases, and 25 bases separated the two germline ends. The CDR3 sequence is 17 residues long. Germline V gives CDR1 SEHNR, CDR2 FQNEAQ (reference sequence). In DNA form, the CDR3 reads TGTGCCAGCAGCTTAAGTTTTGGGCGGTCGGACTTAGGCAAGCAGTTCTTC. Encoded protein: CASSLSFGRSDLGKQFF.

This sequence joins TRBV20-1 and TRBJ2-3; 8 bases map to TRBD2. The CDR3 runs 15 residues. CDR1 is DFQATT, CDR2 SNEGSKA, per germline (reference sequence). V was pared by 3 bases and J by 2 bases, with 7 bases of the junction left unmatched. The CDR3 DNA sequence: TGCAGTGCTAGGTCCCCTAGCGGGCCCACAGATACGCAGTATTTT. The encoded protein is CSARSPSGPTDTQYF.

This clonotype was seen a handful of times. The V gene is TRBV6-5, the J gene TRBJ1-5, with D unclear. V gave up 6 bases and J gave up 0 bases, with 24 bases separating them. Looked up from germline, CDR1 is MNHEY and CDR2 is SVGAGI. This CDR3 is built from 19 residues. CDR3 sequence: CASRYETWGFSGSNQPQHF. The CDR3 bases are TGTGCCAGCAGATACGAGACCTGGGGATTCAGCGGTAGCAATCAGCCCCAGCATTTT.

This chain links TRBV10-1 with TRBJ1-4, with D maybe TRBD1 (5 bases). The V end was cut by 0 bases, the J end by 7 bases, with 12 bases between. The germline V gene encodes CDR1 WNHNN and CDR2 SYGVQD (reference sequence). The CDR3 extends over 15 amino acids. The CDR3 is CASSESGGAGEKLFF. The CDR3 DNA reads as TGCGCCAGCAGTGAGTCCGGAGGGGCGGGTGAAAAACTGTTTTTT.

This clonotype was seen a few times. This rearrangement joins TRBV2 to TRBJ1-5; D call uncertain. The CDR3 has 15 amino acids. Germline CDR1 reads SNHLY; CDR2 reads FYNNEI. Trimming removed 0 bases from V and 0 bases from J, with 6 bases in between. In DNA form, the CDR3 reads TGTGCCAGCAGTGAAGCCTCCCTTAGCAATCAGCCCCAGCATTTT. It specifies CASSEASLSNQPQHF.